Listed below are T cell receptor beta chains from one sample, sequenced in a study of cytomegalovirus exposure and HLA in healthy donors. The protocol was immunoSEQ multiplex PCR, while the TCRdb copy is restricted to in-frame clones and leaves out a portion. The data hold more than 100,000 clones, with just over 15% observed a single time. The sample comprised PBMCs. These receptors were taken from a woman aged 18-35 years in good health and CMV-seronegative. Both conserved end residues are part of each CDR3. A D gene is named only where the DNA matches it firmly. Clone size is stated in some rows and not others, as once, few, many or a class when expanded.

d_gene	abundance	j_gene	v_gene	len	CDR3nt	CDR3aa
TRBD1	-	TRBJ1-5	TRBV30	16	TGTGCCTGGAGTGTTGGGGACAGGGGGCTAGGTCAGCCCCAGCATTTT	CAWSVGDRGLGQPQHF
-	few	TRBJ1-2	TRBV30	14	TGTGCCTGGAGTGCCGGACAGAGGAATTATGGCTACACCTTC	CAWSAGQRNYGYTF
-	few	TRBJ2-1	TRBV23-1	19	TGCGCCAGCAGTCATCCTCCGCCTTCACACCCTCTCCGGGGGAATGAGCAGTTCTTC	CASSHPPPSHPLRGNEQFF
TRBD2	few	TRBJ2-7	TRBV28	16	TGTGCCAGCAGTTTAGCCGAGGGCGGGAGCGCGTACGAGCAGTACTTC	CASSLAEGGSAYEQYF
-	few	TRBJ2-3	TRBV7-2	14	TGTGCCAGCAGCTTACAGGGTGCTACAGATACGCAGTATTTT	CASSLQGATDTQYF
-	few	TRBJ1-1	TRBV7-2	12	TGTGCCAGCAGCTTTAAGGGGGAGCGAGCTTTCTTT	CASSFKGERAFF
-	-	TRBJ2-5	TRBV7-7	13	TGTGCTAGCAGCTGGGCATTCCAAGAGACCCAGTACTTC	CASSWAFQETQYF
-	-	TRBJ1-2	TRBV9	15	TGTGCCAGCAGCTTGCTCATTCCTGGAACAGCCGGCTACACCTTC	CASSLLIPGTAGYTF
-	few	TRBJ2-7	TRBV6-1	11	TGTGCCAGCAGGGAAATCTACGAGCAGTACTTC	CASREIYEQYF
-	few	TRBJ1-2	TRBV5-1	15	TGCGCCAGCAGCTTGGGGGGCACCACTAACTATGGCTACACCTTC	CASSLGGTTNYGYTF
-	-	TRBJ1-2	TRBV6-6	15	TGTGCCAGCAGTTCCTTGGGCAGGGTGCGGGAGGGCTACACCTTC	CASSSLGRVREGYTF
-	-	TRBJ1-5	TRBV19	15	TGTGCCAGTAGCCCCAAAGGGGGTCAAGGCCAGCCCCAGCATTTT	CASSPKGGQGQPQHF
-	few	TRBJ1-5	TRBV2	15	TGTGCCAGCAGGGGAACCCAGGGAAGCAATCAGCCCCAGCATTTT	CASRGTQGSNQPQHF
-	few	TRBJ2-5	TRBV19	14	TGTGCCAGTAGTATAACAGGGGGGGAAGAGACCCAGTACTTC	CASSITGGEETQYF
TRBD1	-	TRBJ2-1	TRBV28	18	TGTGCCAGCAGTTTAGTGGGACAGGGAAATGGGCGGTACAATGAGCAGTTCTTC	CASSLVGQGNGRYNEQFF
TRBD2	-	TRBJ2-1	TRBV30	18	TGTGCCTGGAGGGTCTTAGCGGGAGGGCCCAGCTCCTACAATGAGCAGTTCTTC	CAWRVLAGGPSSYNEQFF
TRBD1	-	TRBJ1-4	TRBV7-6	15	TGTGCCAGCAGCCAAGGGACAGGGCTTAATGAAAAACTGTTTTTT	CASSQGTGLNEKLFF
TRBD1	few	TRBJ2-5	TRBV5-1	15	TGCGCCAGCAGCGAATTTACAGGGGGCGCTGAGACCCAGTACTTC	CASSEFTGGAETQYF
-	-	TRBJ2-3	TRBV5-4	14	TGTGCCAGCAAACAGGGGCGGGGGGAATTGGCGCAGTATTTT	CASKQGRGELAQYF
-	-	TRBJ2-7	TRBV15	14	TGTGCCACGGAGAGGCGGGGTCGCTCCTACGAGCAGTACTTC	CATERRGRSYEQYF
TRBD1	few	TRBJ2-7	TRBV7-8	14	TGTGCCAGCAGCTTCGGGACAGGGTCCTACGAGCAGTACTTC	CASSFGTGSYEQYF
TRBD1	-	TRBJ1-6	TRBV5-1	16	TGCGCCAGCAGCTTGACCATCGGGACAGGGACTTCACCCCTCCACTTT	CASSLTIGTGTSPLHF
-	-	TRBJ2-3	TRBV28	13	TGTGCCAGCGGGGGGATGTCCCCAGATACGCAGTATTTT	CASGGMSPDTQYF
-	few	TRBJ1-6	TRBV7-9	12	TGTGCCAGCAGCACGGGTGTTTCACCCCTCCACTTT	CASSTGVSPLHF
-	few	TRBJ1-5	TRBV6-6	12	TGTGCCAGCAGTTTCGAGGTAGGGCCCCAGCATTTT	CASSFEVGPQHF